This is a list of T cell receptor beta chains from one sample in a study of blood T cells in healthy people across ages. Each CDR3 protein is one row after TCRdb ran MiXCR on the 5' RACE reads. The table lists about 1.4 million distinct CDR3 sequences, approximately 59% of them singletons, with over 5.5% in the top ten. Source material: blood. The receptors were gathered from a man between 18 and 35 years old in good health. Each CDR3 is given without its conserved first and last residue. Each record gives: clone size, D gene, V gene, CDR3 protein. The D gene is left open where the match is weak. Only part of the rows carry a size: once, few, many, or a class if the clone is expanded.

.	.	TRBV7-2	ASSVLTGSYEQY
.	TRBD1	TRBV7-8	ASRRTGGRDEKLF
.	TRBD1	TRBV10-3	AISQKVGQGEAF
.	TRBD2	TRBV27	ASREKGLGHEQY
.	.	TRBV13	ASRAYTEPSYEQY
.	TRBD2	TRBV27	ASSTGTSHSSYNEQF
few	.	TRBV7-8	ASSLEAGTGANVLT
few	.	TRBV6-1	ASSQRTAREVGEQF
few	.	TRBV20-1	SASSPGNRYEQY
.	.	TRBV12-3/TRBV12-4	ASSLDFSEGRESPLH
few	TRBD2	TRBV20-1	SASEGRDTGELF
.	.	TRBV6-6	ASSGALRDEQF
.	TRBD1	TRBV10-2	ASGIHLTIGTGDTQY
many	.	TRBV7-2	ASSLSGDQETQY
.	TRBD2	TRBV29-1	SVEERQREGNEQF
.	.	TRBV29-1	SVGMEITEAF
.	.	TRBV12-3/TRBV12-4	ASSFQSGQYEQY
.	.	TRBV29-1	SVEDLRRPLNTEAF
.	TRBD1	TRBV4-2	ASSQGQGNHEQY
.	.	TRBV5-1	ASRAMPAVANEKLF
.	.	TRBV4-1	ASSQGATGSYRTEAF
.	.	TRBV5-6	ASSLGHAVEQY
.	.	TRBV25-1	ASSGDFTQY
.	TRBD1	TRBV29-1	SVAQGIYYGYT
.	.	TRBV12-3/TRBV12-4	ASSLGPGRTDTQY